The 6 T cell receptor beta chains presented below share a single source sample, sequenced in a study of T cells in Graves' hyperthyroidism and ophthalmopathy. The TCR beta CDR3 regions underwent amplification using RNA transcripts as the source. The HTBI primer set was used in a first-round RT-PCR of the TCR CDR3. Each CDR3 protein is one row after TCRdb ran MiXCR on the multiplex PCR reads. The sample lists a few hundred thousand distinct CDR3 sequences; less than 20% were seen once. The sequenced sample consisted of blood. Receptors were obtained from a young man with Graves' ophthalmopathy.

This sequence joins TRBV6-1 and TRBJ1-6; D gene uncertain. The CDR3 spans 15 residues. V was pared by 5 bases and J by 7 bases, with 15 bases between. Germline CDR1 reads MNHNS; CDR2 reads SASEGT. The CDR3 DNA reads as TGTGCCAGCAGTCTTCTACGGCCGGACAATTCACCCCTCCACTTT. It is translated as CASSLLRPDNSPLHF.

This clonotype was seen ten or more times. The V gene is TRBV2, the J gene TRBJ2-1; a weak D match, TRBD2 (5 bases). The germline V gene has CDR1 SNHLY and CDR2 FYNNEI. The CDR3 covers 13 residues. Trimming took 6 bases from V and 0 from J, leaving 6 bases between them. This CDR3 reads CASREASYNEQFF. CDR3 in DNA: TGTGCCAGCAGGGAGGCCTCCTACAATGAGCAGTTCTTC.

This clonotype occurred many times. V and J are TRBV7-9 and TRBJ2-3; 7 nucleotides align to TRBD1. CDR1 is SEHNR, CDR2 FQNEAQ, per germline (reference sequence). This CDR3 is 17 amino acids long. Trimming cost V 5 bases and J 1 base; bases outside gene matches: 12. CDR3 sequence: CASSPIRQGLGTDTQYF. As DNA, the CDR3 is TGTGCCAGCAGCCCGATCAGACAGGGCTTAGGCACAGATACGCAGTATTTT.

As to this clonotype: This may come from a read error, since a much larger clone is one base off. This chain uses TRBV28 with TRBJ2-7; the D gene is possibly TRBD2 (5 bases). V lost 5 bases to trimming and J lost 2 bases, with 16 bases between them. The CDR3 is 15 amino acids. Germline loops: CDR1 MDHEN, CDR2 SYDVKM. The CDR3 DNA follows: TGTGCCAGCAGTCTAGTACAAGCTAGCACCTACGAGCAGTACTTC. Translated, it gives CASSLVQASTYEQYF.

The J gene is TRBJ1-1, the V gene TRBV7-9; D not certain. The V and J ends lost 4 bases and 1 base respectively, with 7 bases between them. The CDR3 length is 13 residues. Germline CDR1 is SEHNR and CDR2 is FQNEAQ (reference sequence). The CDR3 spells CASSSGSNTEAFF. The CDR3 DNA is TGTGCCAGCAGCTCTGGTTCGAACACTGAAGCTTTCTTT.

This rearrangement joins TRBV5-1 to TRBJ2-7; 9 bases are a match to TRBD1. Per the germline V gene, CDR1 is SGHRS and CDR2 is YFSETQ. This CDR3 comprises 14 residues. Trimming cost V 2 bases and J 5 bases; bases outside gene matches: 5. The CDR3 nucleotides are TGCGCCAGCAGCTTAGGACAGGGGCCCCACGAGCAGTACTTC. Translated, it gives CASSLGQGPHEQYF.